This T cell receptor (beta chain) was sequenced during a study of OX40 agonist ivuxolimab in advanced cancers. Notes on the study in general: The mean number of expanded clones was higher in CD8+ T cells than in CD4+. Both blood CD4+ and CD8+ T cells showed clonal growth by week 6 at 0.1 to 3.0 mg/kg.

This clone was counted between two and nine times. Antigen: not known. This CDR3 is built from 15 residues. Germline V lookup: CDR1 SGDLS, CDR2 YYNGEE. With 0 bases clipped from V and 5 bases from J, the junction kept 2 bases outside the gene matches. Repertoires were generated with immunoSEQ multiplex PCR, while TCRdb's copy carries only in-frame clones and drops some. The profile shows about 26,000 clones, 79% of them singletons. This TCR came from an adult with an advanced solid tumor such as melanoma, head and neck, liver or kidney cancer. This rearrangement joins TRBV9 to TRBJ2-1; 10 nucleotides align to TRBD2. Source: CD4+ or CD8+ T cells sorted from blood, taken in a trial of the OX40 agonist ivuxolimab. This chain's CDR3 is CASSVVLAGNNEQFF. In DNA form, the CDR3 reads TGTGCCAGCAGCGTAGTACTAGCGGGGAACAATGAGCAGTTCTTC.